One and the same sample provided the 13 T cell receptor beta chains below, sequenced in a study of cytomegalovirus exposure and HLA in healthy donors. Use of 60 Vbeta and 13 Jbeta primers characterized the PCR. The data were produced by immunoSEQ multiplex PCR, yet TCRdb's version contains in-frame clones alone and is incomplete. The sample shows about 180,000 clones, 65% to 85% of them seen only once. Sequenced sample: PBMCs. The receptors come from a girl aged 5 to 17 in good health and CMV-seropositive.

The rearrangement links TRBV11-2 to TRBJ2-2; the match to TRBD2 covers 7 bases. The germline V gene has CDR1 SGHAT and CDR2 FQNNGV. The V gene end was trimmed by 7 bases and the J gene end by 6 bases; junction bases not matched to a gene: 14. The CDR3 extends over 16 amino acids. The CDR3 protein is CASTAGAGVLAGELFF. For the CDR3, the DNA is TGTGCCAGCACCGCCGGGGCGGGAGTGCTCGCCGGGGAGCTGTTTTTT.

J is TRBJ2-3 and V is TRBV29-1; 7 bases fit TRBD2. Germline V gives CDR1 SQVTM, CDR2 ANQGSEA. This CDR3 is built from 14 residues. The V segment lost 5 bases and the J segment 2 bases; nucleotides outside the gene matches: 7. The CDR3 spells CSVLASGNTDTQYF. CDR3 in DNA: TGCAGCGTTCTCGCTAGCGGCAACACAGATACGCAGTATTTT.

This chain connects TRBV14 to TRBJ2-3; D is unclear. Trimming removed 2 bases from V and 8 bases from J, with 11 bases in between. Germline V gene sequence: CDR1 SGHDN, CDR2 FVKESK. This CDR3 region has 13 residues. The CDR3 here is CASSQPKPGTQYF. The CDR3 bases are TGTGCCAGCAGCCAACCTAAACCCGGTACGCAGTATTTT.

The chain links TRBV10-3 to TRBJ2-2; TRBD2 matches 9 bases. The CDR3 spans 18 residues. Germline-derived CDR1 and CDR2 are ENHRY and SYGVKD. Trimming removed 2 bases from V and 0 bases from J; junction bases left unmatched: 7. Here the CDR3 DNA reads TGTGCCATCAGTGAGCGTGAGGGACTAGCTTCGAACACCGGGGAGCTGTTTTTT. This sequence encodes CAISEREGLASNTGELFF.

This chain links TRBV4-3 with TRBJ2-1; 7 bases are a match to TRBD1. V lost 0 bases, J lost 5 bases, and 1 base stayed unmatched. Germline-derived CDR1 and CDR2 are LGHNA and YSLEER. CDR3 size: 14 residues. The CDR3, as DNA: TGCGCCAGCAGCCAAGATGGGACAGACAATGAGCAGTTCTTC. This codes for CASSQDGTDNEQFF.

The chain couples TRBV28 to TRBJ1-5, with TRBD1 matching 7 bases. V gave up 2 bases and J gave up 7 bases; unmatched junction bases: 8. CDR1 is MDHEN and CDR2 is SYDVKM in the germline V gene. The CDR3 sequence is 15 residues long. The DNA of the CDR3 is TGTGCCAGCAGTTTAACCCGACAGGGCGGGCAGCCCCAGCATTTT. The encoded protein is CASSLTRQGGQPQHF.

This chain connects TRBV23-1 to TRBJ2-7; 10 nucleotides line up with TRBD1. TRBV23-1 is an ORF; its function is uncertain. The CDR3 loop spans 14 amino acids. V lost 4 bases and J lost 9; bases outside the gene matches: 9. The CDR3 DNA sequence: TGCGCCAGCAGTCCATCCGGGACAGGGGTAGTGCAGTACTTC. Translating it yields CASSPSGTGVVQYF.

The chain couples TRBV6-6 to TRBJ2-7; TRBD1 matches 7 bases. This CDR3 has 13 amino acids. Trimming at V came to 5 bases and at J to 5 bases, leaving 6 bases not matched to a gene. Germline V gives CDR1 MNHNY, CDR2 SVGAGI (reference sequence). The CDR3: CASSPGGSDEQYF. In DNA form, the CDR3 reads TGTGCCAGCAGTCCAGGGGGTAGCGACGAGCAGTACTTC.

This chain uses TRBV7-8 with TRBJ1-5, with D possibly being TRBD1 (5 bases). V was trimmed by 3 bases and J by 6 bases, leaving 9 bases between them. CDR1 is SGHVS, CDR2 FQNEAQ, per germline. This CDR3 comprises 13 residues. CDR3 bases: TGTGCCAGCAGCTTCTTGGGGGGTCAGCCCCAGCATTTT. Translation: CASSFLGGQPQHF.

Worth noting for this clone: The junction and the germline gene differ at one end; a read error may be behind it. This chain connects TRBV30 to TRBJ2-2, with 8 bases matching TRBD1. The germline CDR1 and CDR2 sequences are GTSNPN and SVGIG (reference sequence). The CDR3 contains 13 residues. The CDR3 DNA is TGTGCCGGTCGGACAGGGAACGCCGGGGAGCTGTTTTTT. Its protein is CAGRTGNAGELFF.

Of note for this clone: This same CDR3 is encoded by further DNA sequences in the sample. The chain has TRBV7-6 and TRBJ2-5, with D uncertain. The CDR3 is 13 residues long. Trimming took off 1 base at V and 5 bases at J, with 8 bases between the two ends. Germline CDR1 reads SGHVS; CDR2 reads FNYEAQ. The CDR3 loop reads CASSLGPQETQYF. CDR3 in DNA: TGTGCCAGCAGCTTAGGACCACAGGAGACCCAGTACTTC.

This clone was counted between two and nine times. The chain employs TRBV5-1 and TRBJ1-1, with 11 bases lining up with TRBD1. Germline CDR1 is SGHRS and CDR2 is YFSETQ. The CDR3 is made up of 17 amino acids. Trimming took 2 bases from V and 5 from J; bases not matched to a gene: 11. The CDR3 loop is CASSFSDRDRGTTEAFF. The CDR3 region has the DNA TGCGCCAGCAGCTTTTCCGATCGGGACAGGGGGACGACTGAAGCTTTCTTT.

In this sample, this clone turned up once. The chain employs TRBV18 and TRBJ2-5, with D uncertain. The CDR3 extends over 13 amino acids. V was pared by 3 bases and J by 2 bases, with 7 bases between. Germline lookup yields CDR1 KGHSH and CDR2 LQKENI. CDR3 protein: CASSPGVQETQYF. CDR3 in DNA: TGTGCCAGCTCACCTGGAGTACAAGAGACCCAGTACTTC.